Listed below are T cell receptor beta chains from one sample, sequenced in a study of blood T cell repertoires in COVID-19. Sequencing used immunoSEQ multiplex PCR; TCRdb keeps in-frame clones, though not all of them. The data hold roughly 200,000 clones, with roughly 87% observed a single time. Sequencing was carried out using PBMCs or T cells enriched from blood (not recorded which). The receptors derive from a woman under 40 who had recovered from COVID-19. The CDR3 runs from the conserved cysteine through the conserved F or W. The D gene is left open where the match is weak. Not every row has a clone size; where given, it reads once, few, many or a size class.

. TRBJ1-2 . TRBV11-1 CASSASGTHGYTF TGTGCCAGCAGCGCGTCAGGTACCCATGGCTACACCTTC
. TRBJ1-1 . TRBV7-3 CASSSAPGAEAFF TGTGCCAGCAGCTCCGCCCCGGGTGCTGAAGCTTTCTTT
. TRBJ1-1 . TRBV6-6 CASSPGQHSNTEAFF TGTGCCAGCAGTCCAGGACAGCATTCGAACACTGAAGCTTTCTTT
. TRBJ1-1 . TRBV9 CASSAPSNTEAFF TGTGCCAGCAGCGCCCCCTCGAACACTGAAGCTTTCTTT
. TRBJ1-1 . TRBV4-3 CASSQDRSNTEAFF TGCGCCAGCAGCCAAGACAGATCGAACACTGAAGCTTTCTTT
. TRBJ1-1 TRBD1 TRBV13 CASSLRDRDEAFF TGTGCCAGCAGCTTACGGGACAGGGATGAAGCTTTCTTT
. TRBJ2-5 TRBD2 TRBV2 CASSDSGSAGETQYF TGTGCCAGCAGTGATAGCGGGAGCGCTGGAGAGACCCAGTACTTC
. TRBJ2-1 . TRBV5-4 CASRLAESSYNEQFF TGTGCCAGCAGGCTAGCAGAGAGCTCCTACAATGAGCAGTTCTTC
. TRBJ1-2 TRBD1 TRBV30 CAWSSTGTAYGYTF TGTGCCTGGAGTTCAACCGGGACAGCCTATGGCTACACCTTC
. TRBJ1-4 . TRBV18 CASSVGDFNEKLFF TGTGCCAGCTCAGTGGGGGACTTTAATGAAAAACTGTTTTTT
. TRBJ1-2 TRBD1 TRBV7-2 CASPLAGQLSYGYTF TGTGCCAGCCCCTTGGCGGGACAGCTATCCTATGGCTACACCTTC
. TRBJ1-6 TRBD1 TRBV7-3 CASSAGQGNSPLHF TGTGCCAGCAGCGCAGGACAGGGGAATTCACCCCTCCACTTT
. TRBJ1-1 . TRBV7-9 CASSLLGVNTEAFF TGTGCCAGCAGCCTTCTAGGAGTGAACACTGAAGCTTTCTTT
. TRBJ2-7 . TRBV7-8 CASRAGASYEQYF TGTGCCAGCAGGGCAGGGGCCTCCTACGAGCAGTACTTC
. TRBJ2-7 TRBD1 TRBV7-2 CASSPQGVVYEQYF TGTGCCAGCAGCCCACAGGGGGTTGTCTACGAGCAGTACTTC
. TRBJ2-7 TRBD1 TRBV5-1 CASSGGTGSYEQYF TGCGCCAGCAGCGGGGGGACAGGGAGCTACGAGCAGTACTTC
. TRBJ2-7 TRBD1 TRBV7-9 CASSFYPPSRRDRGPEQYF TGTGCCAGCAGCTTTTATCCTCCCTCCCGGCGGGACAGGGGGCCCGAGCAGTACTTC
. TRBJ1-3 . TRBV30 CAWSLTLGNTIYF TGTGCCTGGAGTCTGACTCTTGGAAACACCATATATTTT
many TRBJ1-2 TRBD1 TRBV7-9 CASSLGTGKTYGYTF TGTGCCAGCAGCTTAGGGACAGGGAAAACCTATGGCTACACCTTC
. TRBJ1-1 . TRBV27 CASSRAHMNTEAFF TGTGCCAGCAGCCGCGCCCATATGAACACTGAAGCTTTCTTT
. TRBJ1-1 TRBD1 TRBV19 CASSTDRGTMNTEAFF TGTGCCAGTAGTACCGACAGGGGGACCATGAACACTGAAGCTTTCTTT
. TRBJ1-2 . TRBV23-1 CASSQLWDIRGYGYTF TGCGCCAGCAGTCAATTATGGGACATACGGGGATATGGCTACACCTTC
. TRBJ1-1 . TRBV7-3 CASSSSTGIEAFF TGTGCCAGCAGCTCCAGTACAGGGATTGAAGCTTTCTTT
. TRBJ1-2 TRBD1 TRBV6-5 CASRDREVVLGYTF TGTGCCAGCAGGGACAGGGAAGTCGTGTTGGGCTACACCTTC
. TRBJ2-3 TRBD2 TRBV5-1 CASSFSSGGAADTQYF TGCGCCAGCAGCTTCTCTAGCGGGGGGGCCGCAGATACGCAGTATTTT
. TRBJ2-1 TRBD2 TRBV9 CASSGTSGRYNEQFF TGTGCCAGCAGCGGAACTAGCGGGAGATACAATGAGCAGTTCTTC
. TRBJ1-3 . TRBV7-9 CASSLDNEGYTIYF TGTGCCAGCAGCCTGGACAACGAAGGGTACACCATATATTTT
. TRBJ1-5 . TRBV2 CASTERGGGNQPQHF TGTGCCAGCACCGAACGGGGAGGGGGCAATCAGCCCCAGCATTTT
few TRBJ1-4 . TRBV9 CASSVFQGSNEKLFF TGTGCCAGCAGCGTTTTTCAGGGCTCTAATGAAAAACTGTTTTTT
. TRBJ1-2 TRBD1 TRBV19 CASSIVRDRELRDGYTF TGTGCCAGTAGTATAGTCAGGGACAGGGAACTCCGGGATGGCTACACCTTC
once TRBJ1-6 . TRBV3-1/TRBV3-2 CASSQVFKAGAFNSPLHF TGTGCCAGCAGCCAAGTTTTCAAGGCAGGGGCCTTTAATTCACCCCTCCACTTT
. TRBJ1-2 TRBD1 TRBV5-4 CASTDPGQGYGYTF TGTGCCAGCACCGACCCGGGACAGGGCTATGGCTACACCTTC
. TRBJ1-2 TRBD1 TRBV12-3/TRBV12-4 CASSLSTGGGYTF TGTGCCAGCAGTTTGTCAACAGGGGGTGGCTACACCTTC
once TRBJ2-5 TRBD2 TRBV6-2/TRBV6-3 CASSAGTSETQYF TGTGCCAGCAGCGCCGGGACTAGCGAAACCCAGTACTTC
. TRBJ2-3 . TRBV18 CASSPNRARYADTQYF TGTGCCAGCTCACCGAACAGGGCTCGTTACGCAGATACGCAGTATTTT
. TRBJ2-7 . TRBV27 CASSTGTGDEQYF TGTGCCAGCAGTACCGGGACTGGCGACGAGCAGTACTTC
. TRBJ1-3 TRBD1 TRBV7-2 CASSSTRGLGNTIYF TGTGCCAGCAGCTCCACCAGGGGGCTCGGAAACACCATATATTTT
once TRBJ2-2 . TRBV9 CASSVPSGGRKNTGELFF TGTGCCAGCAGCGTACCCTCCGGGGGACGAAAGAACACCGGGGAGCTGTTTTTT
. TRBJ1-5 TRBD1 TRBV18 CASSTSGTGYNQPQHF TGTGCCAGCTCAACCTCCGGGACAGGGTACAATCAGCCCCAGCATTTT
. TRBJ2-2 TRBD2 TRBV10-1 CASSDSGTGELFF TGCGCCAGCAGTGATAGCGGGACCGGGGAGCTGTTTTTT
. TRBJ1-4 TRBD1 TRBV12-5 CASGFVRQGDEKLFF TGTGCTAGTGGTTTCGTACGACAGGGAGACGAAAAACTGTTTTTT
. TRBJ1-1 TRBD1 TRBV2 CARAGQGLNTEAFF TGTGCCAGGGCGGGACAGGGCTTGAACACTGAAGCTTTCTTT
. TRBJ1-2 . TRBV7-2 CASSLVIGNGYTF TGTGCCAGCAGCTTAGTAATCGGGAATGGCTACACCTTC
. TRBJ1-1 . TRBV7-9 CASSLEGVNTEAFF TGTGCCAGCAGCTTAGAAGGGGTGAACACTGAAGCTTTCTTT
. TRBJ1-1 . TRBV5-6 CASSLVTGNTFF TGTGCCAGCAGCTTGGTCACAGGGAACACTTTCTTT
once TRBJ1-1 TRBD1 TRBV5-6 CASSLARPGGRTEAFF TGTGCCAGCAGCTTGGCCAGGCCAGGGGGTAGGACTGAAGCTTTCTTT
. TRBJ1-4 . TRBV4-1 CASSGGGATNEKLFF TGCGCCAGCAGCGGGGGGGGAGCAACTAATGAAAAACTGTTTTTT